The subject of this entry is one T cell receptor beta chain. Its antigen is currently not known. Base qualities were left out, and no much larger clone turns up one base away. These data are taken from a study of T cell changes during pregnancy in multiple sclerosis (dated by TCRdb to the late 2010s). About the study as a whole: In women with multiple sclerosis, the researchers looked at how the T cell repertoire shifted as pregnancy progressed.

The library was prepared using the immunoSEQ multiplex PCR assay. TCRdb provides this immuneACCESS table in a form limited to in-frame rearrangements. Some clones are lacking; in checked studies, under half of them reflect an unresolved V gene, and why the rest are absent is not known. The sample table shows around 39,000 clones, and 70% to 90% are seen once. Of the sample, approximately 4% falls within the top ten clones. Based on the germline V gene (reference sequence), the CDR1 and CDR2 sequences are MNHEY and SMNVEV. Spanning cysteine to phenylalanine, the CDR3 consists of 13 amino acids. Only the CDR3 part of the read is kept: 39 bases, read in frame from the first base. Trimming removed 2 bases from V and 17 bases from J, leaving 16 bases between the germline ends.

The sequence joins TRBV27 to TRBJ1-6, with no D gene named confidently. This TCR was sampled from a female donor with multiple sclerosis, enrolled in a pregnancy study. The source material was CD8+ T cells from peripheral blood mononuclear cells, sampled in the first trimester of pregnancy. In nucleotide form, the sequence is TGTGCCAGCAGTTTAGCTTCGGGAGGCTCCGTCCACTTT. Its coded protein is CASSLASGGSVHF.